These T cell receptor beta chains were read from a single sample in a study of blood T cell repertoires in COVID-19. Profiling relied on immunoSEQ multiplex PCR, and the TCRdb table lists in-frame clones only, not all of them. The sample holds approximately 100,000 clones, around 87% seen once. Input material: peripheral blood. Every receptor here comes from a woman aged 30 to 39 with acute or convalescent COVID-19. Each CDR3 is given with its conserved first and last residue.

TRBV18	TRBJ1-1	CASSPLTAEAFF
TRBV7-8	TRBJ2-3	CASSLVAGGAADTQYF
TRBV13	TRBJ1-2	CASSLGTYYGYTF
TRBV13	TRBJ1-6	CASSLEGAEMSPLHF
TRBV4-1	TRBJ1-1	CASSQERHTGAFF
TRBV20-1	TRBJ2-7	CSAIDRLVQYF
TRBV12-3/TRBV12-4	TRBJ1-1	CASILRGGSKAFF
TRBV5-1	TRBJ1-2	CASSLDFRGTGGYTF
TRBV30	TRBJ2-3	CAWSVFSDTQYF
TRBV11-2	TRBJ2-1	CASSSSLRGEQFF
TRBV30	TRBJ2-1	CAWIPPKAGKNEQFF
TRBV12-5	TRBJ2-1	CASGLGLGLAGGSSYNEQFF
TRBV19	TRBJ1-6	CASSSGRGNSPLHF
TRBV2	TRBJ2-7	CASRIGTGPLGEQYF
TRBV3-1/TRBV3-2	TRBJ2-7	CASSQGGQLLSYEQYF
TRBV2	TRBJ1-6	CASSTGLPGDINGPLHF
TRBV30	TRBJ1-6	CAWSIQNNSPLHF
TRBV21-1	TRBJ1-2	CASNIRARGGYTF
TRBV4-1	TRBJ1-5	CASSLGTGLQPQHF
TRBV19	TRBJ1-1	CASSHPRTGLNTEAFF
TRBV5-6	TRBJ1-5	CASSRTGNSNQPQHF
TRBV2	TRBJ2-5	CASTGQGGETQYF
TRBV10-3	TRBJ2-7	CAIKGTGEAYEQYF
TRBV28	TRBJ1-5	CASSLAGARQPQHF
TRBV29-1	TRBJ1-1	CSVIPTGGRGEAFF
TRBV7-2	TRBJ2-7	CASRTDLTNTYEQYF
TRBV28	TRBJ1-2	CASSPLGGPTYGYTF
TRBV6-5	TRBJ2-7	CASSRLQGYEQYF
TRBV3-1/TRBV3-2	TRBJ1-6	CASRPSGANSPLHF
TRBV6-5	TRBJ1-2	CASTPRRDSAGYTF
TRBV19	TRBJ2-3	CASSMLVSIKRGTQYF
TRBV6-5	TRBJ2-5	CASRQLTGGETQYF
TRBV28	TRBJ1-1	CASSSQGLRREGNTEAFF